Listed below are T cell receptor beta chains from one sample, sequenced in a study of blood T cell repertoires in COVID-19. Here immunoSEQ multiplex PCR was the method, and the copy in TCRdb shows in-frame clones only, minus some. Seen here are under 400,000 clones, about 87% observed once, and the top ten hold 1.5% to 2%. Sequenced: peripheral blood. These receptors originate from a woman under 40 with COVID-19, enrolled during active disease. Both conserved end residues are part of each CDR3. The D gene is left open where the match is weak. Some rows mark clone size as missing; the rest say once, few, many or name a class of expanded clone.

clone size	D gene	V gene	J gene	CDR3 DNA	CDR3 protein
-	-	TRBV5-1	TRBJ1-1	TGCGCCAGCAGCCCGACCGGGGAGGGGGACACTGAAGCTTTCTTT	CASSPTGEGDTEAFF
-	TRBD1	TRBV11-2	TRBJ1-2	TGTGCCAGCAGCTTAGATGGGGACAGGGGCAACTATGGCTACACCTTC	CASSLDGDRGNYGYTF
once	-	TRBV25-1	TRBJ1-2	TGTGCCAGCAGGGAAGCCTACGAGGGCTACACCTTC	CASREAYEGYTF
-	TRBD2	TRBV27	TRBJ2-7	TGTGCCAGCAGTTTAACGGGACTAGCGACCTCCTACGAGCAGTACTTC	CASSLTGLATSYEQYF
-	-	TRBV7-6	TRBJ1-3	TGTGCCAGCAGCCGACGTTACAGCCGCTCTGGAAACACCATATATTTT	CASSRRYSRSGNTIYF
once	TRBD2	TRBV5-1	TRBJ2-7	TGCGCCAGCAGCCAGGGACTAGCGGGGGTAACTTACGAGCAGTACTTC	CASSQGLAGVTYEQYF
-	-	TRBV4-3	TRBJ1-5	TGCGCCAGCAGCCAACAACAGGGCGCAGGTCAGCCCCAGCATTTT	CASSQQQGAGQPQHF
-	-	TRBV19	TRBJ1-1	TGTGCCAGTAGTACCATCCTCAGGACCGGGGTGAACACTGAAGCTTTCTTT	CASSTILRTGVNTEAFF
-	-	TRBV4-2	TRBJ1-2	TGTGCCAGCAGCCAAGCATGGGGGGAAGGCTACACCTTC	CASSQAWGEGYTF
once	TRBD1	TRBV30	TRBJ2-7	TGTGCCTGGAGTCCCGGGACAGGGAGGTACGAGCAGTACTTC	CAWSPGTGRYEQYF
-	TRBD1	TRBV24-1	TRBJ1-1	TGTGCCACCAGTGACTCGGGACAGGAGAAGACTGAAGCTTTCTTT	CATSDSGQEKTEAFF
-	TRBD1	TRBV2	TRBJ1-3	TGTGCCAGCAGACAGGGGCTACTCTCTGGAAACACCATATATTTT	CASRQGLLSGNTIYF
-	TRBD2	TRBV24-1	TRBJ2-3	TGTGCCACCAGTGAATCGGGACTAGCGAACACAGATACGCAGTATTTT	CATSESGLANTDTQYF
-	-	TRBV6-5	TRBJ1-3	TGTGCCAGCAGTTACTCTACCAGACAGTCTGGAAACACCATATATTTT	CASSYSTRQSGNTIYF
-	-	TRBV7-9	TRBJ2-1	TGTGCCAGCAGTTTCCCAGGGGGGGAGCAGTTCTTC	CASSFPGGEQFF
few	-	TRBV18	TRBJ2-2	TGTGCCAGCTCACCACGAACAGGGCAGACCGGGGAGCTGTTTTTT	CASSPRTGQTGELFF
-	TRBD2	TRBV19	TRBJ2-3	TGTGCCAGTAGTATAGGAGCGGGGGGCACAGATACGCAGTATTTT	CASSIGAGGTDTQYF
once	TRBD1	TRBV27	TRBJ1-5	TGTGCCAGCAGACCTGGGACAGGGGGCACCAATCAGCCCCAGCATTTT	CASRPGTGGTNQPQHF
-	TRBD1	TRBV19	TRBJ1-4	TGTGCCAGTAGTATCCAGGGGGCATACGAAAAACTGTTTTTT	CASSIQGAYEKLFF
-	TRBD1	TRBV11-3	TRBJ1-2	TGTGCCAGCAGCCCCAAGGACAGGTTGGGGGCCTATGGCTACACCTTC	CASSPKDRLGAYGYTF
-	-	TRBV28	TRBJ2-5	TGTGCCAGCAAGGAGGGGGGGGCATGGGAGACCCAGTACTTC	CASKEGGAWETQYF
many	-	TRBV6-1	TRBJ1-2	TGTGCCAGCAGTGGAACTGGGGGGGGTAGTAACTATGGCTACACCTTC	CASSGTGGGSNYGYTF
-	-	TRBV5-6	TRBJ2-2	TGTGCCAGCAGCTTTCCCTGGGGAGGCGGGGAGCTGTTTTTT	CASSFPWGGGELFF
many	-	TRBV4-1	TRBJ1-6	TGCGCCAGCAGCCAAGGGCTCAGGGGAGGGAATTCACCCCTCCACTTT	CASSQGLRGGNSPLHF
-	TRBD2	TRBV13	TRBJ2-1	TGTGCCAGCAGCTCGCGGGGGGGCGCGTACAATGAGCAGTTCTTC	CASSSRGGAYNEQFF
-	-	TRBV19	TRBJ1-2	TGTGCCAGTAAAACTATTAACTATGGCTACACCTTC	CASKTINYGYTF
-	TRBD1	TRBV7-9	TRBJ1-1	TGTGCCAGCAGTCGACAGGGGAACACTGAAGCTTTCTTT	CASSRQGNTEAFF
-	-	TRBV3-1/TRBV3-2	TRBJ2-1	TGTGCCAGCAGCCAAGATGCGCGGGGGCCCGAAGATGAGCAGTTCTTC	CASSQDARGPEDEQFF
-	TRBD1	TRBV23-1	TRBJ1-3	TGCGCCAGCAGTCAATCGGGGACAGGGGGCTCTGGAAACACCATATATTTT	CASSQSGTGGSGNTIYF
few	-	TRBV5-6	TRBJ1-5	TGTGCCAGCAGCTTGGCAGGGTCCACTCAGCCCCAGCATTTT	CASSLAGSTQPQHF
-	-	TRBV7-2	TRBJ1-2	TGTGCCAGCAGCTTAGTCGAGGGCCTCCTCTATGGCTACACCTTC	CASSLVEGLLYGYTF
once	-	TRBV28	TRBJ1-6	TGTGCCAGCAGTGACAGGTTCTATTCACCCCTCCACTTT	CASSDRFYSPLHF